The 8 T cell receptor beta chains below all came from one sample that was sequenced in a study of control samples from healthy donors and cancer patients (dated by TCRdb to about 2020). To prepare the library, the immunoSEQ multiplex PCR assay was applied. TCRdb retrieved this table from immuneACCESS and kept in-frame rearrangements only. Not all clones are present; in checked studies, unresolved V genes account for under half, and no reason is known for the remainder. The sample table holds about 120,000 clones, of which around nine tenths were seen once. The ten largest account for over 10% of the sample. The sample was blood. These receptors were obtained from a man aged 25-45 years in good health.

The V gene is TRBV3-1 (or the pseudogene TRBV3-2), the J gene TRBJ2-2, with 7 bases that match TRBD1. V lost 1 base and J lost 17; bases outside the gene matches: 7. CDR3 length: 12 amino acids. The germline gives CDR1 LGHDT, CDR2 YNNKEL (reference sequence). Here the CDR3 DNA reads TGTGCCAGCAGCCAAGTGTCGGGACAGCCTTTTTTT. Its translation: CASSQVSGQPFF.

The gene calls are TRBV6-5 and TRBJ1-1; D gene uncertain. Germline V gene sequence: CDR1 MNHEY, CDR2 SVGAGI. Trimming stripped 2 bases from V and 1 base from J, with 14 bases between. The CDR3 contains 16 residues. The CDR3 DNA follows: TGTGCCAGCAGTTACCTAGCCACGCGGGGGAACACTGAAGCTTTCTTT. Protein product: CASSYLATRGNTEAFF.

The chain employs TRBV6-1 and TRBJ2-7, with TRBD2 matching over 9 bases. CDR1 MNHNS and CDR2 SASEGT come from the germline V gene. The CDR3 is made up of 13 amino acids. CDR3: CASSENRWGLAGV. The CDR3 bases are TGTGCCAGCAGTGAAAACAGGTGGGGTCTAGCGGGGGTC.

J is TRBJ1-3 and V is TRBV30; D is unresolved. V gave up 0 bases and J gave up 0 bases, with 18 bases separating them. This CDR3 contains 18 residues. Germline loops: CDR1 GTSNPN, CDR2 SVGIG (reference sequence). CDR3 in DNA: TGTGCCTGGAGTGTAGAAGTAGCGCCAATCCGCTCTGGAAACACCATATATTTT. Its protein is CAWSVEVAPIRSGNTIYF.

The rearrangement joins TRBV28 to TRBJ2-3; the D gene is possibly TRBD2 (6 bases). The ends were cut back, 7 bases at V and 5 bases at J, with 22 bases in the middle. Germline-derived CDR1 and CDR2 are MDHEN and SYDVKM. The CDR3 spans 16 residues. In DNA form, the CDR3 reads TGTGCCAGCATCCCCTCGGGACTCCTGAGGAGAGATACGCAGTATTTT. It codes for CASIPSGLLRRDTQYF.

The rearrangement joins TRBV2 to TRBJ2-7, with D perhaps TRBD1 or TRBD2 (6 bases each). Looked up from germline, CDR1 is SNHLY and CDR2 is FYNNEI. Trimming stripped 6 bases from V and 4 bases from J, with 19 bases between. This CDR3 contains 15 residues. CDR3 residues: CASSQLPQGRYEQYF. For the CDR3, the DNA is TGTGCCAGCAGCCAACTCCCCCAGGGGAGGTACGAGCAGTACTTC.

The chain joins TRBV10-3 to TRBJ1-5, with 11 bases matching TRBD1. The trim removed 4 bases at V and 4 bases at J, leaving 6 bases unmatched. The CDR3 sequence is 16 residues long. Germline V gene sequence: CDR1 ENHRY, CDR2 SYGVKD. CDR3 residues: CAISGAGTGGNQPQHF. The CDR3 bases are TGTGCCATCAGTGGAGCCGGGACAGGGGGAAATCAGCCCCAGCATTTT.

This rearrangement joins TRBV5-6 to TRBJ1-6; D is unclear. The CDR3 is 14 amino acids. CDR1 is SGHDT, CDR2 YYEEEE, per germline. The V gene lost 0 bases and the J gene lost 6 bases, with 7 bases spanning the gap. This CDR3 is CASSLEPINSPLHF. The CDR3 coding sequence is TGTGCCAGCAGCTTGGAACCCATTAATTCACCCCTCCACTTT.